This T cell receptor beta chain emerged from a study of blood T cell repertoires in COVID-19. Turning to the study itself: Nucleic acid was either cDNA or gDNA, and it came from T cells, B-cell-depleted T cells, or PBMCs.

Profiled with immunoSEQ multiplex PCR; TCRdb holds only in-frame clones, not every one. In the table there are about 99,000 clones, around nine tenths of which are singletons. The CDR3 is 13 residues long. Trimming removed 4 bases from V and 7 bases from J; junction bases left unmatched: 3. Germline V gene sequence: CDR1 SGHNT, CDR2 YYREEE (reference sequence). The clonotype originates from a man over 45 with COVID-19, enrolled during active disease. Material for sequencing was peripheral blood. The rearrangement uses TRBV5-4 and TRBJ1-5; 9 bases agree with TRBD1. The CDR3 coding sequence is TGTGCCAGCAGCAGGGACAGGGACCAGCCCCAGCATTTT. Residues: CASSRDRDQPQHF.